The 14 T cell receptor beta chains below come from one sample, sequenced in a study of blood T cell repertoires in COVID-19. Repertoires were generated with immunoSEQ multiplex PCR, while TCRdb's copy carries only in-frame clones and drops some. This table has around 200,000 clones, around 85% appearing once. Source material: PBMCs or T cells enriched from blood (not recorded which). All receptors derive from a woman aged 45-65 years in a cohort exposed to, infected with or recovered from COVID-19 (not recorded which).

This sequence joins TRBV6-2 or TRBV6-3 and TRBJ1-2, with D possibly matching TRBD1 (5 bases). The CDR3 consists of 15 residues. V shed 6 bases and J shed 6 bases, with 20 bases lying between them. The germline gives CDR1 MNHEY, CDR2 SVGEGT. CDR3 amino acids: CASSDTGLLEDGYTF. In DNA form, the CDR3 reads TGTGCCAGCAGCGATACGGGACTGCTGGAGGATGGCTACACCTTC.

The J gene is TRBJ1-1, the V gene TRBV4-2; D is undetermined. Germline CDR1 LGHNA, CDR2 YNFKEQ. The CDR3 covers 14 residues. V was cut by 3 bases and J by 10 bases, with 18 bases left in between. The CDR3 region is CASSQQTLSSGAFF. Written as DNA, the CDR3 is TGTGCCAGCAGCCAGCAGACTTTAAGTAGTGGAGCTTTCTTT.

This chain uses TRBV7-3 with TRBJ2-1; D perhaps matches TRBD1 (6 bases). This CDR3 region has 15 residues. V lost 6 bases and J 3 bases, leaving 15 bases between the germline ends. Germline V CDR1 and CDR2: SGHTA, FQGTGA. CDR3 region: CASSIQGSDYNEQFF. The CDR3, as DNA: TGTGCCAGCAGTATCCAGGGGTCAGACTACAATGAGCAGTTCTTC.

CDR3: CASSLGGQAPYEQYF. Written as DNA, the CDR3 is TGTGCCAGCAGCTTGGGGGGACAGGCGCCCTACGAGCAGTACTTC. The chain carries TRBV7-9 and TRBJ2-7; 8 bases are shared with TRBD1. The CDR3 extends over 15 amino acids. After removal of 3 bases from V and 2 bases from J, the junction contained 6 bases not matched to a gene. The germline V gene encodes CDR1 SEHNR and CDR2 FQNEAQ (reference sequence).

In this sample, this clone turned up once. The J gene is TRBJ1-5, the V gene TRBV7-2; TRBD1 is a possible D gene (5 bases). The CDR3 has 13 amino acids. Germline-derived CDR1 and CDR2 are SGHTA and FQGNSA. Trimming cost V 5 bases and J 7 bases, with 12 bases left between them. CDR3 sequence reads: CASSRPGVQPQHF. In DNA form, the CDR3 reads TGTGCCAGCAGCCGGCCGGGGGTACAGCCCCAGCATTTT.

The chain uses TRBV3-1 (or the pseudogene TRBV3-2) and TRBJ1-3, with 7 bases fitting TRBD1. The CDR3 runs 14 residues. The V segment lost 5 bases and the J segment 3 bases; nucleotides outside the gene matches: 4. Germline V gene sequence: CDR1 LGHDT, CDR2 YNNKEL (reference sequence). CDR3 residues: CASSSGQDGNTIYF. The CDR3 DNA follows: TGTGCCAGCAGCTCCGGACAGGATGGAAACACCATATATTTT.

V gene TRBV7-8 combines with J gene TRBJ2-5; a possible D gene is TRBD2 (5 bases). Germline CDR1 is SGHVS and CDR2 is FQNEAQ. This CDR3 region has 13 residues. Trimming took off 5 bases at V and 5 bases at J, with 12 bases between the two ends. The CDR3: CASSRGLPETQYF. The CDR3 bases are TGTGCCAGCAGCAGAGGACTTCCGGAGACCCAGTACTTC.

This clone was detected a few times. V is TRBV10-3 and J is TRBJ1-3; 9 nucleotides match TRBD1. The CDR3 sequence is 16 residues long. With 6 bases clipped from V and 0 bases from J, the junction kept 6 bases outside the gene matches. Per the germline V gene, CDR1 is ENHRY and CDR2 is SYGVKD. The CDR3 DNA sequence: TGTGCCATCAGGGACCCGGGACAGGGCTCTGGAAACACCATATATTTT. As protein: CAIRDPGQGSGNTIYF.

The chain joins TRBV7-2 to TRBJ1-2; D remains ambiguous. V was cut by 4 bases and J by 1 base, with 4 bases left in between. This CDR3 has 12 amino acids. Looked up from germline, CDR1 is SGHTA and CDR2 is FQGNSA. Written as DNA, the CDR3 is TGTGCCAGCAGCTATATTAACTATGGCTACACCTTC. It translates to CASSYINYGYTF.

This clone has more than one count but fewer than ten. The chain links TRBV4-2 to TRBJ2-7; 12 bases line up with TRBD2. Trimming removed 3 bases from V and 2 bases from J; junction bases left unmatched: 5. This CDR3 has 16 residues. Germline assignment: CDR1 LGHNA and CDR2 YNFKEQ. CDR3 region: CASSHLTSGGPYEQYF. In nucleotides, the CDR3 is TGTGCCAGCAGCCACCTAACTAGCGGGGGGCCCTACGAGCAGTACTTC.

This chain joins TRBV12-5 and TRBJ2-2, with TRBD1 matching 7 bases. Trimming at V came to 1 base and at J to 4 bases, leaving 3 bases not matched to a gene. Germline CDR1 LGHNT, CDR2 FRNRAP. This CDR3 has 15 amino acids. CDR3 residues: CASGLEGARTGELFF. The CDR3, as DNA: TGTGCTAGTGGTTTGGAGGGGGCTCGCACCGGGGAGCTGTTTTTT.

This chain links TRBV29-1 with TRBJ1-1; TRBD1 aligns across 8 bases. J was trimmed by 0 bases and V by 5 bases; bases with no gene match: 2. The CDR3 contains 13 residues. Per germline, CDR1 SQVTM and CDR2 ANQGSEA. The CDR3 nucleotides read TGCAGCGTTATGACAGGGGTGAACACTGAAGCTTTCTTT. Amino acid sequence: CSVMTGVNTEAFF.

DNA of the CDR3: TGTGCCAGCAGAAGACAGGGGATGACCAATCAGCCCCAGCATTTT. Protein: CASRRQGMTNQPQHF. This chain uses TRBV27 with TRBJ1-5; 8 bases fit TRBD1. The CDR3 totals 15 residues. The J segment lost 3 bases and the V segment lost 6 bases, leaving 7 bases of the junction unmatched. CDR1 is MNHEY and CDR2 is SMNVEV in the germline V gene (reference sequence).

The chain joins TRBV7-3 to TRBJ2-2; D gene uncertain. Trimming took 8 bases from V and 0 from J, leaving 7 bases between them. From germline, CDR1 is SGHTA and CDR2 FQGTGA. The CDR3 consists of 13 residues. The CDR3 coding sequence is TGTGCCAGCCGTGGAGCGAACACCGGGGAGCTGTTTTTT. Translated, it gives CASRGANTGELFF.